This entry is about one T cell receptor (beta chain). Its target is not known. Mouse gene names apply. The missing CDR3 end, 1 residue past where the read stops, is filled in from the germline J gene. Time point meaning: mouse harvest day 7 after allogeneic transplant. Each mouse received 10^7 T-cell-depleted marrow cells plus 10^6 splenic CD5+ T cells by tail vein. Trimming took 6 bases from V and 3 from J; bases not matched to a gene: 6. The length of the CDR3 is 14 residues. CDR1 is FNHDT and CDR2 is SITEND in the germline V gene (reference sequence). These data belong to a study of tissue T cells after allogeneic stem cell transplantation. CDR3 sequences, V/J genes, frequencies and template counts came from survey-depth TCRbeta sequencing. Profiling relied on immunoSEQ multiplex PCR, and the TCRdb table lists in-frame clones only, not all of them. This sample has about 5,600 clones, with just over 50% found just once.

Broader study findings: Only a limited share of tissue TCRs appeared in blood or spleen. TCR repertoires tracked anatomic similarity, regardless of disease or transplant status.

The chain links TRBV19 to TRBJ2-3, with TRBD2 matching over 8 bases. The receptor comes from a female BALB/c mouse given C57BL/6 T cells with graft-versus-host disease after an allogeneic hematopoietic cell transplant. Source material: gut tissue. The sequenced CDR3 bases are TGTGCCAGCATCATGGGGGGGGGCGCAGAAACGCTGTAT. It yields the protein CASIMGGGAETLY. The entire CDR3 sequence reads CASIMGGGAETLYF.